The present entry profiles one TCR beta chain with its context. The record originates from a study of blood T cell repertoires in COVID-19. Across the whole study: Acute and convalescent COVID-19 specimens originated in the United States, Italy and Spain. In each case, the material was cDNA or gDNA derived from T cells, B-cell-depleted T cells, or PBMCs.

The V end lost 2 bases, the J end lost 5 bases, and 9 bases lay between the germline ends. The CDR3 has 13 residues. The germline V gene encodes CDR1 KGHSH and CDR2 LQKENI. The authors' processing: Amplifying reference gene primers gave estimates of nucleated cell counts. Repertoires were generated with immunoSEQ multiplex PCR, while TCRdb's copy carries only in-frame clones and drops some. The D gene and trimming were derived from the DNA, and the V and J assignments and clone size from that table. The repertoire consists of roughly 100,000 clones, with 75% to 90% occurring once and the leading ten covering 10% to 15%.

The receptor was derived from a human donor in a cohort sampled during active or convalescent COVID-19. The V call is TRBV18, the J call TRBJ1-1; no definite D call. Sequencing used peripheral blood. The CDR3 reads CASSPGVETEAFF. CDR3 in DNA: TGTGCCAGCTCACCAGGAGTAGAAACTGAAGCTTTCTTT.